This T cell receptor (beta chain) was identified during a study of blood T cells in healthy people across ages. Comments on this clonotype: Its target is not known.

General study points: Naive CD4+ cell counts and diversity both ran higher in long-lived than in aged donors.

Alongside a J-beta primer mix, a sample-barcoded 5' primer served in a second PCR lasting roughly 7 to 12 cycles. Tagging of each cDNA molecule was performed by a template-switch adaptor with 12 random nucleotides. A single record per CDR3 protein comes from TCRdb applying MiXCR to the 5' RACE reads. This table holds some 1,800,000 distinct CDR3 sequences, more than 35% found once. CDR3 length: 15 residues. Per germline, CDR1 PRHDT and CDR2 FYEKMQ (reference sequence). Trimming at V came to 5 bases and at J to 3 bases, leaving 7 bases not matched to a gene. The receptor was isolated from a human donor in good health. The genes are TRBV13 and TRBJ2-7; 10 bases line up with TRBD2. Source material: blood. DNA of the CDR3: TGTGCCAGCAGCCTCGGACTAGCGGAAAACTACGAGCAGTACTTC. Translating gives CASSLGLAENYEQYF.